The 21 T cell receptor beta chains below come from one sample, sequenced in a study of T cells after yellow fever vaccination. Via MiXCR, TCRdb re-called the 5' RACE reads, giving one row per CDR3 protein. The sample has under 150,000 distinct CDR3 sequences; approximately 7.7% are singletons. The input for sequencing was CD4+ T cells sorted from PBMCs, taken 5 days after the yellow fever booster vaccination. The origin of the receptors is a man under 40 who received the YFV17D yellow fever vaccine.

V gene TRBV5-4 combines with J gene TRBJ2-1, with no clear D. Trimming pared 0 bases from V and 1 base from J, leaving 11 bases between. CDR1 and CDR2 from the germline V gene are SGHNT and YYREEE (reference sequence). The CDR3 runs to 16 residues. The CDR3 region has the DNA TGTGCCAGCAGCTTGGCCCCCGAGACATCCTACAATGAGCAGTTCTTC. Protein sequence: CASSLAPETSYNEQFF. The entire variable domain, with the rest obtained from reference TRBV5-4 and TRBJ2-1, is as follows: ETGVTQSPTHLIKTRGQQVTLRCSSQSGHNTVSWYQQALGQGPQFIFQYYREEENGRGNFPPRFSGLQFPNYSSELNVNALELDDSALYLCASSLAPETSYNEQFFGPGTRLTVL.

This clonotype came up many times. V gene TRBV24-1 combines with J gene TRBJ2-1; D may be TRBD1 or TRBD2 (5 bases each). V was shortened by 4 bases and J by 10 bases, with 19 bases between the two germline ends. The CDR3 is 15 amino acids. Germline values: CDR1 KGHDR, CDR2 SFDVKD. The CDR3 loop reads CATSESGTGGREQFF. The CDR3, as DNA: TGTGCCACCAGTGAGTCCGGGACCGGAGGTAGGGAGCAGTTCTTC.

Ten or more counts support this clonotype. This rearrangement joins TRBV5-6 to TRBJ2-5; 8 bases map to TRBD1. J gave up 1 base and V 2 bases, and 10 bases lay outside the gene matches. CDR1 and CDR2 (germline): SGHDT, YYEEEE. CDR3 length: 17 amino acids. The DNA of the CDR3 is TGTGCCAGCAGCTTACTGACAGGGGTCCCTTCCCAAGAGACCCAGTACTTC. Amino acid sequence: CASSLLTGVPSQETQYF. Filled out from reference TRBV5-6 and TRBJ2-5, the complete variable domain reads DAGVTQSPTHLIKTRGQQVTLRCSPKSGHDTVSWYQQALGQGPQFIFQYYEEEERQRGNFPDRFSGHQFPNYSSELNVNALLLGDSALYLCASSLLTGVPSQETQYFGPGTRLLVL.

This clonotype turned up a few times. CDR3 residues: CASSPWAGANVLTF. In DNA form, the CDR3 reads TGTGCCAGCAGCCCGTGGGCTGGGGCCAACGTCCTGACTTTC. The chain has TRBV11-2 and TRBJ2-6; D not certain. This CDR3 is 14 amino acids long. Germline V gene lookup returns CDR1 SGHAT and CDR2 FQNNGV. Trimming removed 5 bases at V and 2 bases at J, with 7 bases between.

This clonotype came up many times. In DNA, the CDR3 is TGTGCCAGCAGCCCTCTTCCGGGAGGCTCCTACGAGCAGTACTTC. It is translated as CASSPLPGGSYEQYF. The gene calls are TRBV7-2 and TRBJ2-7, with TRBD2 matching 7 bases. Germline loops: CDR1 SGHTA, CDR2 FQGNSA. The CDR3 is 15 amino acids. V was clipped by 5 bases and J by 0 bases; unmatched bases: 7.

Ten or more counts support this clonotype. CDR3: CASSLARRGPEYSNQPQHF. CDR3 coding DNA: TGTGCCAGCAGCTTGGCCCGCAGGGGGCCCGAATATAGCAATCAGCCCCAGCATTTT. The chain joins TRBV5-6 to TRBJ1-5; the match to TRBD1 covers 8 bases. CDR1 is SGHDT and CDR2 is YYEEEE in the germline V gene. The CDR3 consists of 19 residues. J was trimmed by 0 bases and V by 0 bases; bases with no gene match: 11.

This clonotype was counted ten times or more. The chain combines TRBV5-1 with TRBJ2-1; D is unresolved. CDR3 length: 13 amino acids. With 0 bases removed from V and 9 bases from J, the gap between germline ends came to 10 bases. Germline V lookup: CDR1 SGHRS, CDR2 YFSETQ. CDR3 DNA: TGCGCCAGCAGCTTGGGGGATACTATTGAGCAGTTCTTC. Protein: CASSLGDTIEQFF.

This clonotype was recorded at least ten times. The chain has TRBV7-2 and TRBJ2-1; D may be TRBD1 or TRBD2 (7 bases each). V shed 7 bases and J shed 4 bases, with 17 bases lying between them. Germline values: CDR1 SGHTA, CDR2 FQGNSA. This CDR3 has 15 amino acids. The CDR3 bases are TGTGCCAGCACGGGGAGGGGGCTGAATTACAATGAGCAGTTCTTC. Protein: CASTGRGLNYNEQFF. The full variable domain, with the rest looked up from reference TRBV7-2 and TRBJ2-1, is GAGVSQSPSNKVTEKGKDVELRCDPISGHTALYWYRQSLGQGLEFLIYFQGNSAPDKSGLPSDRFSAERTGGSVSTLTIQRTQQEDSAVYLCASTGRGLNYNEQFFGPGTRLTVL.

In its sample, this clonotype was seen many times. J is TRBJ2-7 and V is TRBV7-9; D remains unclear. CDR1 is SEHNR and CDR2 is FQNEAQ in the germline V gene (reference sequence). CDR3 length: 11 amino acids. The V end lost 0 bases, the J end lost 7 bases, and 4 bases lay between the germline ends. CDR3 coding DNA: TGTGCCAGCAGCTTAGCAAATGAGCAGTACTTC. Translation: CASSLANEQYF.

This clonotype was recorded many times. V and J are TRBV12-3 or TRBV12-4 and TRBJ2-3, with D unresolved. The CDR3 contains 14 residues. The ends were cut back, 6 bases at V and 4 bases at J, with 14 bases in the middle. CDR3 DNA: TGTGCCAGCAGGAACTCCGGATCCGCAGATACGCAGTATTTT. This sequence encodes CASRNSGSADTQYF.

This clonotype was detected ten times or more. J is TRBJ2-7 and V is TRBV12-3 or TRBV12-4; TRBD1 might be the D (6 bases). CDR3 length: 12 amino acids. V shed 6 bases and J shed 3 bases, with 9 bases lying between them. CDR3 nucleotide sequence: TGTGCCAGCAGGCCACAGGGCTACGAGCAGTACTTC. Protein: CASRPQGYEQYF.

About this clonotype itself: This sequence may be a read error, since a much larger clone differs from it by one base. This sequence joins TRBV3-1 and TRBJ2-1; no definite D call. Germline loops: CDR1 LGHDT, CDR2 YNNKEL (reference sequence). The length of the CDR3 is 12 residues. The CDR3 bases are TGTGCCAGCACCCAAGGATGGGTTGAGCAGTTCTTC. It yields the protein CASTQGWVEQFF.

The genes are TRBV5-4 and TRBJ2-4; 7 bases agree with TRBD2. Germline trimming cut 1 base from V and 6 bases from J; bases unmatched to any gene: 4. In germline, CDR1 is SGHNT, CDR2 YYREEE (reference sequence). The CDR3 length is 14 residues. CDR3 protein: CASSLRGSGNIQYF. In DNA form, the CDR3 reads TGTGCCAGCAGCTTGCGCGGGAGCGGAAACATTCAGTACTTC.

This clonotype showed up many times. The chain carries TRBV4-2 and TRBJ2-1; 12 bases are shared with TRBD2. With 2 bases clipped from V and 5 bases from J, the junction kept 1 base outside the gene matches. The CDR3 is 15 residues long. Per the germline V gene, CDR1 is LGHNA and CDR2 is YNFKEQ. The CDR3 DNA is TGTGCCAGCAGCCAAAGGACTAGCGGGGACAATGAGCAGTTCTTC. This codes for CASSQRTSGDNEQFF.

This clonotype appeared many times. This rearrangement joins TRBV20-1 to TRBJ2-5; TRBD1 matches at 10 bases. CDR3 length: 14 amino acids. The V gene end was trimmed by 0 bases and the J gene end by 5 bases; junction bases not matched to a gene: 3. Germline values: CDR1 DFQATT, CDR2 SNEGSKA (reference sequence). CDR3 in amino acids: CSARDGTGDETQYF. In DNA, the CDR3 is TGCAGTGCTAGAGACGGGACAGGGGACGAGACCCAGTACTTC.

This clonotype was recorded many times. V gene TRBV25-1 combines with J gene TRBJ2-5; 7 bases line up with TRBD1. The CDR3 covers 14 residues. The V gene end was trimmed by 3 bases and the J gene end by 1 base; junction bases not matched to a gene: 2. The germline gives CDR1 MGHDK, CDR2 SYGVNS. CDR3: CASSDRTGQETQYF. The DNA for the CDR3 is TGTGCCAGCAGTGACCGGACAGGCCAAGAGACCCAGTACTTC.

This clonotype showed up many times. This rearrangement joins TRBV20-1 to TRBJ2-7; perhaps TRBD1 as D (6 bases). This CDR3 comprises 13 residues. With 3 bases removed from V and 0 bases from J, the gap between germline ends came to 9 bases. CDR1 is DFQATT and CDR2 is SNEGSKA in the germline V gene (reference sequence). The CDR3 is CSARQGTSYEQYF. The DNA for the CDR3 is TGCAGTGCTAGGCAGGGGACCTCCTACGAGCAGTACTTC.

This clonotype was recorded at least ten times. In DNA form, the CDR3 reads TGCGCCAGCAGCCAAGATAACAGGGGTTGGGAGACCCAGTACTTC. Its protein product is CASSQDNRGWETQYF. The chain recombines TRBV4-3 with TRBJ2-5; 7 bases are shared with TRBD1. Germline assignment: CDR1 LGHNA and CDR2 YSLEER. The length of the CDR3 is 15 residues. V lost 0 bases to trimming and J lost 5 bases; unmatched junction nucleotides: 6.

This clonotype was recorded many times. The chain links TRBV20-1 to TRBJ2-1; no clear D gene. CDR1 and CDR2 (germline): DFQATT, SNEGSKA (reference sequence). CDR3 size: 16 residues. The germline V and J ends were trimmed by 4 bases and 0 bases, with 16 bases remaining between them. CDR3 in amino acids: CSAIPEGHRSYNEQFF. The CDR3 DNA follows: TGCAGTGCTATCCCCGAAGGGCACCGCTCCTACAATGAGCAGTTCTTC.

This clonotype was picked up many times. The chain couples TRBV20-1 to TRBJ1-4, with D possibly being TRBD1 (6 bases). Trimming took off 8 bases at V and 4 bases at J, with 20 bases between the two ends. CDR3 size: 15 residues. Looked up from germline, CDR1 is DFQATT and CDR2 is SNEGSKA (reference sequence). The CDR3 DNA sequence: TGCAGTACAATGCAAATTGGACAGCGTAATGAAAAACTGTTTTTT. Translating gives CSTMQIGQRNEKLFF.

This clonotype has at least ten counts. The chain carries TRBV29-1 and TRBJ2-5; no clear D. Germline V gene lookup returns CDR1 SQVTM and CDR2 ANQGSEA. V lost 7 bases and J lost 7, with 19 bases in between. The CDR3 has 13 residues. The CDR3 is CSAAPDQGVTQYF. CDR3 coding DNA: TGCAGCGCTGCCCCGGACCAAGGCGTGACCCAGTACTTC.